This T cell receptor (beta chain) was identified in a study of T cells in Graves' hyperthyroidism and ophthalmopathy. Whole-study results and caveats: The majority of expanded thyroid clonotypes above 0.001 also appeared in blood. A 13 V-J signature model discriminated ophthalmopathy versus stable hyperthyroidism.

TCR beta CDR3 sequences were amplified from RNA transcripts. HTBI primers drove first-round RT-PCR of the TCR CDR3. In TCRdb, the multiplex PCR reads were re-called with MiXCR into one record per CDR3 protein. The table includes a few hundred thousand distinct CDR3 sequences, roughly 15% detected once. Exclusions: uncontrolled infection, other autoimmune disease, pregnancy, lactation. The PBMCs studied were ones that came from 10 ml fresh peripheral blood. This CDR3 has 16 residues. The trim removed 2 bases at V and 7 bases at J, leaving 11 bases unmatched. Worth noting for this clonotype: The antigen is unknown.

The TCR sequence derives from a woman aged 35 to 49 with Graves' ophthalmopathy. Sequenced material: blood. The rearrangement joins TRBV12-3 or TRBV12-4 to TRBJ2-7, with 10 bases fitting TRBD1. Here the CDR3 reads CASSLFAGTGVREQYF. Here the CDR3 DNA reads TGTGCCAGCAGTTTATTTGCCGGGACAGGGGTTCGGGAGCAGTACTTC.